This T cell receptor (beta chain) was recovered during a study of CD4 T cells in relation to SARS-CoV-2 and coronaviruses. Profiling relied on immunoSEQ multiplex PCR, and the TCRdb table lists in-frame clones only, not all of them. Among 20,000 to 25,000 clones, less than 85% were seen once, and the ten largest hold approximately 15%. CD4+ T cells from unexposed donors were obtained before the COVID-19 pandemic (2011-2018). CD4+ T cells were isolated from the cells after around 9 days of culture. Fresh IL-2 medium replaced half the medium on days 3 and 7. As for this clone: Its matching antigen is unknown.

V shed 5 bases and J 3 bases; nucleotides not matched to a gene: 5. The CDR3 length is 14 residues. Germline CDR1 and CDR2: SGHRS and YFSETQ. This clonotype was obtained from a human donor in good health. The source material was CD4+ T cells from PBMCs, cultured in vitro. The gene calls are TRBV5-1 and TRBJ2-7; 10 positions agree with TRBD2. The CDR3 region has the DNA TGCGCCAGCAGGCCGGGACTAGCGAGCTACGAGCAGTACTTC. Its protein product is CASRPGLASYEQYF.